A selection of T cell receptor beta chains follows, all from one sample in a study of regulatory T cells in long-lasting Graves disease. TCRdb recomputed calls from the multiplex PCR reads with MiXCR, one row per CDR3 protein. The sample has some 430,000 distinct CDR3 sequences, 20% to 25% seen once. The material sequenced was peripheral blood mononuclear cells (PBMCs), taken when the disease was refractory, from a patient treated with antithyroid drugs. These receptors were obtained from a female donor with Graves disease. The conserved cysteine and the conserved F or W are not part of the CDR3 here. The D gene is left open where the match is weak. Clone sizes are given selectively: once, few, many, or a class where the clone is expanded.

j_gene: TRBJ2-7; abundance: few; v_gene: TRBV10-3; d_gene: NA; CDR3aa: AISESSREVTSEQY
j_gene: TRBJ2-7; abundance: few; v_gene: TRBV10-3; d_gene: NA; CDR3aa: AISDIKGGSSGQY
j_gene: TRBJ2-2; abundance: few; v_gene: TRBV19; d_gene: NA; CDR3aa: ASSMGFSANEAF
j_gene: TRBJ1-5; abundance: many; v_gene: TRBV28; d_gene: NA; CDR3aa: ASSPLGVGFSNQPQH
j_gene: TRBJ2-7; abundance: NA; v_gene: TRBV29-1; d_gene: NA; CDR3aa: SGTGDSYEQY
j_gene: TRBJ2-7; abundance: many; v_gene: TRBV6-1; d_gene: NA; CDR3aa: ASVFLQTQLYYEQY
j_gene: TRBJ2-5; abundance: few; v_gene: TRBV7-2; d_gene: TRBD2; CDR3aa: ASSLAVREAGGRMETQY
j_gene: TRBJ1-1; abundance: NA; v_gene: TRBV7-9; d_gene: NA; CDR3aa: ASSLDWTATEAF
j_gene: TRBJ1-1; abundance: many; v_gene: TRBV12-3/TRBV12-4; d_gene: TRBD1; CDR3aa: ASCSGGMNTEAF
j_gene: TRBJ2-7; abundance: many; v_gene: TRBV29-1; d_gene: TRBD2; CDR3aa: SVEDKTSPGYEQY
j_gene: TRBJ1-1; abundance: few; v_gene: TRBV7-3; d_gene: NA; CDR3aa: ASSTHGNTEAF
j_gene: TRBJ2-7; abundance: few; v_gene: TRBV13; d_gene: NA; CDR3aa: ASSLGEALAEQY
j_gene: TRBJ1-1; abundance: many; v_gene: TRBV28; d_gene: NA; CDR3aa: ASSHRTVGVTEAF
j_gene: TRBJ1-6; abundance: NA; v_gene: TRBV5-1; d_gene: TRBD1; CDR3aa: ASSPGQGGPGGSPLH
j_gene: TRBJ2-7; abundance: NA; v_gene: TRBV6-1; d_gene: TRBD2; CDR3aa: ASRDEDSGRRYEQY
j_gene: TRBJ1-1; abundance: NA; v_gene: TRBV7-9; d_gene: TRBD1; CDR3aa: TSSDGQGHEAF
j_gene: TRBJ1-1; abundance: many; v_gene: TRBV12-3/TRBV12-4; d_gene: NA; CDR3aa: ASSLLKKWGYEAF
j_gene: TRBJ2-7; abundance: many; v_gene: TRBV7-9; d_gene: TRBD1; CDR3aa: ASSRDRAAHEQY
j_gene: TRBJ2-5; abundance: NA; v_gene: TRBV7-6; d_gene: TRBD2; CDR3aa: ASSTLTGGYRLETQY
j_gene: TRBJ2-7; abundance: NA; v_gene: TRBV30; d_gene: NA; CDR3aa: AWSVLTRGSGEQY
j_gene: TRBJ2-7; abundance: few; v_gene: TRBV19; d_gene: NA; CDR3aa: ASSIKVFYEQY
j_gene: TRBJ2-7; abundance: many; v_gene: TRBV12-3/TRBV12-4; d_gene: TRBD1; CDR3aa: ASSDRGIGEQY
j_gene: TRBJ1-2; abundance: few; v_gene: TRBV3-1; d_gene: TRBD1; CDR3aa: ASSLRTGRTGYT